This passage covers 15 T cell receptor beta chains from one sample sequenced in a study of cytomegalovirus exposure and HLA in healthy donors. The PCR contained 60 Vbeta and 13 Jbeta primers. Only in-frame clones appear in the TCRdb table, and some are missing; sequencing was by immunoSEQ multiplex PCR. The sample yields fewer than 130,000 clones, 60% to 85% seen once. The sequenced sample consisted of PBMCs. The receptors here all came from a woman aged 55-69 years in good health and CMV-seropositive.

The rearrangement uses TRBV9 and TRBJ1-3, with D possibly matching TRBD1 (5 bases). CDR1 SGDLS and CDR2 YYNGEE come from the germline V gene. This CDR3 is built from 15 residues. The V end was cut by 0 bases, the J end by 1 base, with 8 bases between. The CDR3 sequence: CASSVAAGSGNTIYF. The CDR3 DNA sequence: TGTGCCAGCAGCGTAGCTGCAGGGTCTGGAAACACCATATATTTT.

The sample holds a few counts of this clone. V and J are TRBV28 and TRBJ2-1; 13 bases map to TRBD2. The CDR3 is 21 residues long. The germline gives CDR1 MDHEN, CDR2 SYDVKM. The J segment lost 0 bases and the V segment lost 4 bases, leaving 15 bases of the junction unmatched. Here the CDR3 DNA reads TGTGCCAGCAGTTCTCCCCTAAGGACTAGCGGGGGCGAAAGCTCCTACAATGAGCAGTTCTTC. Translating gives CASSSPLRTSGGESSYNEQFF.

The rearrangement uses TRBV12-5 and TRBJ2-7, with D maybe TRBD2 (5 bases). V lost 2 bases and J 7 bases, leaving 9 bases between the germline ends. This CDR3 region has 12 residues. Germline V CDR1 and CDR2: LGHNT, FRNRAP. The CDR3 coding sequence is TGTGCTAGTGGTTTGTTGCGAGGGGAGCAGTACTTC. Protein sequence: CASGLLRGEQYF.

CDR3 sequence (DNA): TGCGCCAGCAGCTTGGGGGAGCCTTCGCAGCCCCAGCATTTT. This translates into CASSLGEPSQPQHF. The J gene is TRBJ1-5, the V gene TRBV5-1; D gene ambiguous. Trimming removed 0 bases at V and 7 bases at J, with 11 bases between. The CDR3 is 14 residues long. Per germline, CDR1 SGHRS and CDR2 YFSETQ.

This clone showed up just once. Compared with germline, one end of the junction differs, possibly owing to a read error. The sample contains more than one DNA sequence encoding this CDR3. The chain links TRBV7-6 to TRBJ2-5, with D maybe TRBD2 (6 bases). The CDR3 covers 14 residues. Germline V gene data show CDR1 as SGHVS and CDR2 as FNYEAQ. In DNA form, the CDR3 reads TGTGCCAGCAGTTTAGGTGCGGGACAAGAGACCCAGTACTTC. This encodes CASSLGAGQETQYF.

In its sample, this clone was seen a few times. CDR3: CASSIGQGASGYTF. The CDR3 DNA sequence: TGTGCCAGTAGTATAGGTCAGGGGGCCAGTGGCTACACCTTC. The genes are TRBV19 and TRBJ1-2; 8 positions agree with TRBD1. V was pared by 1 base and J by 7 bases, with 5 bases of the junction left unmatched. The CDR3 length is 14 residues. Germline CDR1 is LNHDA and CDR2 is SQIVND (reference sequence).

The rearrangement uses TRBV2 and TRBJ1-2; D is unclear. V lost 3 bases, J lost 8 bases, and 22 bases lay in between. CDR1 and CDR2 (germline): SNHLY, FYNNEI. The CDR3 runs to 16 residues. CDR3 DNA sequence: TGTGCCAGCAGTGACGTGCTCCCCGGACTCGCCGGGGGCTACACCTTC. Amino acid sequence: CASSDVLPGLAGGYTF.

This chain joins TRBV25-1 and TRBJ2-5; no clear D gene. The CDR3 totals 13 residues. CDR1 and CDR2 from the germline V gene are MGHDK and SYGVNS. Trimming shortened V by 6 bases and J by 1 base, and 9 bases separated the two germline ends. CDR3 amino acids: CASRLNSQETQYF. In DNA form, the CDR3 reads TGTGCCAGCAGATTGAACAGCCAAGAGACCCAGTACTTC.

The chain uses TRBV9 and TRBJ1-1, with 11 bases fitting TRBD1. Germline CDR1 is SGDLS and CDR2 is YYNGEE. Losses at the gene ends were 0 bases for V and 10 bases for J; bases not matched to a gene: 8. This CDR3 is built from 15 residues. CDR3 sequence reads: CASSVGTGGPRGAFF. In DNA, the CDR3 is TGTGCCAGCAGCGTAGGGACAGGGGGCCCGAGAGGAGCTTTCTTT.

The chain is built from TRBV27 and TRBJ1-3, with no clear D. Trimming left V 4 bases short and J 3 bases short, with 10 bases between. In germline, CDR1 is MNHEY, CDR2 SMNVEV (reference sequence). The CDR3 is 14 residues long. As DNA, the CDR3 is TGTGCCAGCAGTTCGCGGGCTGGTGGAAACACCATATATTTT. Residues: CASSSRAGGNTIYF.

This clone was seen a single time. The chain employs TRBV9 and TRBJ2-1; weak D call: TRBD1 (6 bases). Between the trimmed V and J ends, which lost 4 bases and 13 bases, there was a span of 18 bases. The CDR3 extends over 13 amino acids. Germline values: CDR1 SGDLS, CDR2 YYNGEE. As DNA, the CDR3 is TGTGCCAGCAGCTTGGCAGGGGTTCGGGACCAGTTCTTC. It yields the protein CASSLAGVRDQFF.

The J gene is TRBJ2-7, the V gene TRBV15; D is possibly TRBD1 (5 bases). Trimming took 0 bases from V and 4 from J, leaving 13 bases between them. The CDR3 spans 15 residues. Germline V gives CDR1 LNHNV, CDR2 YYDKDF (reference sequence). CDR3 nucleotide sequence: TGTGCCACCAGCAGAGACCAACGGACAATTTACGAGCAGTACTTC. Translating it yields CATSRDQRTIYEQYF.

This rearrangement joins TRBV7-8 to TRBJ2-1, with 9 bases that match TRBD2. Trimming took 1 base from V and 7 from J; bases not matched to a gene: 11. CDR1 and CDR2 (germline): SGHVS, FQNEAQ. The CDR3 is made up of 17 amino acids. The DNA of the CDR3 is TGTGCCAGCAGCTTAGGTCCTAGCGGGATATTTAGGAATGAGCAGTTCTTC. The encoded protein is CASSLGPSGIFRNEQFF. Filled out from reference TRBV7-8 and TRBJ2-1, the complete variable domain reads GAGVSQSPRYKVAKRGQDVALRCDPISGHVSLFWYQQALGQGPEFLTYFQNEAQLDKSGLPSDRFFAERPEGSVSTLKIQRTQQEDSAVYLCASSLGPSGIFRNEQFFGPGTRLTVL.

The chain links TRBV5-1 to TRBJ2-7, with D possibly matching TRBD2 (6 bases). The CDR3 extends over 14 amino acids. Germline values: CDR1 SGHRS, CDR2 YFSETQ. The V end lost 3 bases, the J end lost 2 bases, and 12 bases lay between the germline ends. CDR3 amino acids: CASSSLERAYEQYF. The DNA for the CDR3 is TGCGCCAGCAGCTCCCTTGAGCGGGCCTACGAGCAGTACTTC.

In DNA, the CDR3 is TGTGCCAGCTCCCTAGGCGAGAACACTGAAGCTTTCTTT. The encoded protein is CASSLGENTEAFF. This chain joins TRBV18 and TRBJ1-1; no definite D call. Looked up from germline, CDR1 is KGHSH and CDR2 is LQKENI. The ends were cut back, 6 bases at V and 1 base at J, with 9 bases in the middle. CDR3 length: 13 amino acids.